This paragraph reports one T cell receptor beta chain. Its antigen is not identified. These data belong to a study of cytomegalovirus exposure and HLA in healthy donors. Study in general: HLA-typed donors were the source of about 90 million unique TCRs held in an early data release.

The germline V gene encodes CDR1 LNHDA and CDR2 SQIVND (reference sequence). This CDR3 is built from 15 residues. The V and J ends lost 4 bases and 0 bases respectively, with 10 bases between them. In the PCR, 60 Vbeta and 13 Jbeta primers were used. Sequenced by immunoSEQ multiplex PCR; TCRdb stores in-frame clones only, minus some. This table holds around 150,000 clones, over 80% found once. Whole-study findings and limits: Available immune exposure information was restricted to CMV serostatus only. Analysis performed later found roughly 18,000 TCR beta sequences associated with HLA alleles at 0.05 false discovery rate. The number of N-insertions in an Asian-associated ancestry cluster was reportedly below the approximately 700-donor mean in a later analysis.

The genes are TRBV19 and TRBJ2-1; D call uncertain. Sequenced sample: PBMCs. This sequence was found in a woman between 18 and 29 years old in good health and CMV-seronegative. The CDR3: CASSNRRDSYNEQFF. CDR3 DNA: TGTGCCAGTAGTAACCGGAGAGACTCCTACAATGAGCAGTTCTTC.